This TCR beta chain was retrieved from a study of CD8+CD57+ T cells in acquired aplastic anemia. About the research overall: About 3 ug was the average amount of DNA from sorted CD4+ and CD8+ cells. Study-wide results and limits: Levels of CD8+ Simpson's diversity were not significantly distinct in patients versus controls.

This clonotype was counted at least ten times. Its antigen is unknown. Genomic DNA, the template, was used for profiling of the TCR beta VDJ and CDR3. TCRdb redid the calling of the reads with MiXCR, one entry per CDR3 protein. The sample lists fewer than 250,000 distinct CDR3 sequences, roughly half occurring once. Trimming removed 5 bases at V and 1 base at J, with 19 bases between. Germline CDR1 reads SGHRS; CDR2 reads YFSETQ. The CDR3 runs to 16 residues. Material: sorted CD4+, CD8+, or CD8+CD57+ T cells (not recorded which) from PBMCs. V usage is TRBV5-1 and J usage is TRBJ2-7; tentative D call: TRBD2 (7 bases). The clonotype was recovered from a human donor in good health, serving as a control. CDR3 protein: CASRLWGGAGSYEQYF. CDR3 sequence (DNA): TGCGCCAGCAGATTGTGGGGGGGGGCCGGGTCCTACGAGCAGTACTTC. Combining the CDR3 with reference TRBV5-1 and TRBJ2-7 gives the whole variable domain KAGVTQTPRYLIKTRGQQVTLSCSPISGHRSVSWYQQTPGQGLQFLFEYFSETQRNKGNFPGRFSGRQFSNSRSEMNVSTLELGDSALYLCASRLWGGAGSYEQYFGPGTRLTVT.